The clone carrying this TCR beta chain has only one observation. CDR1 and CDR2 from the germline V gene are MNHEY and SVGAGI. The CDR3 covers 14 residues. V lost 5 bases and J 6 bases, leaving 13 bases between the germline ends. TCRdb's copy holds only in-frame clones and misses some; the assay was immunoSEQ multiplex PCR. The repertoire includes 65,000 to 85,000 clones, around 90% of them detected once, and about 0.35% sits in the top ten. The data derive from a study of technical replicates of blood from a few donors. The sample consisted of T cells isolated from PBMCs. This receptor was taken from a human donor in good health. The V gene is TRBV6-5, the J gene TRBJ2-2; unclear D gene. CDR3 residues: CASSRKTLSGELFF. The CDR3 DNA sequence: TGTGCCAGCAGTCGGAAGACTTTATCCGGGGAGCTGTTTTTT.